This T cell receptor beta chain was obtained from a study of shared clonotypes between healthy human individuals. Study results and caveats: Generally, estimated richness proved larger in naive subsets than it did in memory subsets.

Remarks on this clone: Its antigen is not known.

The assay was immunoSEQ multiplex PCR, and TCRdb's table has in-frame clones only and misses some. The data hold about 320,000 clones, with around nine tenths observed a single time. CDR1 is LNHNV, CDR2 YYDKDF, per germline (reference sequence). Trimming took 2 bases from V and 2 from J; bases not matched to a gene: 12. This CDR3 has 17 residues. The rearrangement links TRBV15 to TRBJ2-7; 7 bases align to TRBD2. The sequencing input was memory CD8+ T cells sorted from blood. Subset: CD45RO+ cells pooled with CCR7-negative TemRA cells. The sequence came from a young man in good health. The CDR3 DNA follows: TGTGCCACCAGCAGATTTCCCGCGGGGGTAGGCGCCTACGAGCAGTACTTC. It encodes CATSRFPAGVGAYEQYF.